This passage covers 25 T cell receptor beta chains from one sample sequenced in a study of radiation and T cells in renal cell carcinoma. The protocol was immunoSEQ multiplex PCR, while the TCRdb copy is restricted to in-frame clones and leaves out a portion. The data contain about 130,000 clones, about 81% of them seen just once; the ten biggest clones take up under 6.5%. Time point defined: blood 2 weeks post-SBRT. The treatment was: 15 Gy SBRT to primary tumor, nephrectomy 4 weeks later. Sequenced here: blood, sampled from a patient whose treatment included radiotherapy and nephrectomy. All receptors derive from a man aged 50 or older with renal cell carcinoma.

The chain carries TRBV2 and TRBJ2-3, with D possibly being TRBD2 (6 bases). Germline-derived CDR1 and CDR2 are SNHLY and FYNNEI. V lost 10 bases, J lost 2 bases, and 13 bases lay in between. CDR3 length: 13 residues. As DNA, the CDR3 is TGTGCCAACGTTGGGGACTTCACAGATACGCAGTATTTT. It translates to CANVGDFTDTQYF.

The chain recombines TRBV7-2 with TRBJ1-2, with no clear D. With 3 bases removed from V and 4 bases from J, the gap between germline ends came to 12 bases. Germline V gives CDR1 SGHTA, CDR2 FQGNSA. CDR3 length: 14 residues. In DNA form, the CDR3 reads TGTGCCAGCAGCTTTACCGGGGTCTCCTATGGCTACACCTTC. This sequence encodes CASSFTGVSYGYTF.

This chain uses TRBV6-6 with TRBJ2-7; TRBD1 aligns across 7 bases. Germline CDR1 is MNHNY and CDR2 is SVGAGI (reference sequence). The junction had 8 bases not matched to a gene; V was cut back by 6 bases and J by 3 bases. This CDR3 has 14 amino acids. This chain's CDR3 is CASRDSGTDYEQYF. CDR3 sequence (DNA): TGTGCCAGCAGAGATTCCGGGACAGACTACGAGCAGTACTTC.

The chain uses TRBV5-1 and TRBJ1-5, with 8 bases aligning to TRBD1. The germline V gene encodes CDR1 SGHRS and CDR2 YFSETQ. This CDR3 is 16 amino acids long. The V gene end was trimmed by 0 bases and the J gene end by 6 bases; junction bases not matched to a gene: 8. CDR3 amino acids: CASSLDGQGGGQPQHF. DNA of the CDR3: TGCGCCAGCAGCTTGGACGGACAGGGAGGCGGTCAGCCCCAGCATTTT.

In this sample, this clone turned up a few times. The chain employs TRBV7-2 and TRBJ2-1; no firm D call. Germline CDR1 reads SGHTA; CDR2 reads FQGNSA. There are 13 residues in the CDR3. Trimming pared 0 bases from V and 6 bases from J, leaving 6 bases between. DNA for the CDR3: TGTGCCAGCAGCTTAGCGCAGACCAATGAGCAGTTCTTC. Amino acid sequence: CASSLAQTNEQFF.

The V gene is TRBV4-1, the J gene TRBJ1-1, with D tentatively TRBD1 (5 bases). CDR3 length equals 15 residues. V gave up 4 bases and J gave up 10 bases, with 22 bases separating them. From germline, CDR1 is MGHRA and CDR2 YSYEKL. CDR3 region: CASSLGTDGWGGAFF. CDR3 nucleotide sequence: TGCGCCAGCAGCCTAGGAACCGACGGCTGGGGGGGAGCTTTCTTT.

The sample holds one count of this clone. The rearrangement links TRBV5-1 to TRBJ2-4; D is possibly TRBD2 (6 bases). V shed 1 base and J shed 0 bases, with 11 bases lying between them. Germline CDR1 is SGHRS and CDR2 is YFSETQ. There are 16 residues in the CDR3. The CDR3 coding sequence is TGCGCCAGCAGCTTGCTTAGCGGACTAGCCAAAAACATTCAGTACTTC. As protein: CASSLLSGLAKNIQYF. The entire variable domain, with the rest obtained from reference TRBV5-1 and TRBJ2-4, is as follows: KAGVTQTPRYLIKTRGQQVTLSCSPISGHRSVSWYQQTPGQGLQFLFEYFSETQRNKGNFPGRFSGRQFSNSRSEMNVSTLELGDSALYLCASSLLSGLAKNIQYFGAGTRLSVL.

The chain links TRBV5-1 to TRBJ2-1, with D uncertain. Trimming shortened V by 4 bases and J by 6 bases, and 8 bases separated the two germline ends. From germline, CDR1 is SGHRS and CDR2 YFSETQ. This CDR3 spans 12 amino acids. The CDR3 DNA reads TGCGCCAGCAGCCTCATGGGCAATGAGCAGTTCTTC. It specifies CASSLMGNEQFF. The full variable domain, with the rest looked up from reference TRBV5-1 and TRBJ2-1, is KAGVTQTPRYLIKTRGQQVTLSCSPISGHRSVSWYQQTPGQGLQFLFEYFSETQRNKGNFPGRFSGRQFSNSRSEMNVSTLELGDSALYLCASSLMGNEQFFGPGTRLTVL.

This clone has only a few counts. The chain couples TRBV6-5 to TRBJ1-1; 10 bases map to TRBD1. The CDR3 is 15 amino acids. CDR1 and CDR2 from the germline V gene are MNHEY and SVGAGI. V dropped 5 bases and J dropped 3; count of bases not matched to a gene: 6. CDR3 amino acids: CASSRTGGTDTEAFF. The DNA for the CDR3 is TGTGCCAGCAGTCGGACAGGGGGTACTGACACTGAAGCTTTCTTT.

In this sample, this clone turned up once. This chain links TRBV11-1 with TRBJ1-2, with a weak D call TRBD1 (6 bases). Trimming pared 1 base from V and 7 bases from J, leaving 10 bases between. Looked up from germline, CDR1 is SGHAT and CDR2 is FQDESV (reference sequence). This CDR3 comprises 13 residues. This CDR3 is CASSLGTERGYTF. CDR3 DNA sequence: TGTGCCAGCAGCTTAGGGACAGAGCGTGGCTACACCTTC.

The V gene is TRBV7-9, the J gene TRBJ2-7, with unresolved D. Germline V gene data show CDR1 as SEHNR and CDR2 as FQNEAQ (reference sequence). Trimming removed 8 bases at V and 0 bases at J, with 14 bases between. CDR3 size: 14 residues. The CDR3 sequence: CASGKGYASYEQYF. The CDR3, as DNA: TGTGCCAGCGGCAAGGGTTACGCCTCCTACGAGCAGTACTTC.

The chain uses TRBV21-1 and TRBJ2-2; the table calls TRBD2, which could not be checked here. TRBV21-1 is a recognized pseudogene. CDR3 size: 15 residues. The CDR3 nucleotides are TGTGCCAGCAGCAAAGCGGAGGCGAACACCGGGGAGCTGTTTTTT. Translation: CASSKAEANTGELFF.

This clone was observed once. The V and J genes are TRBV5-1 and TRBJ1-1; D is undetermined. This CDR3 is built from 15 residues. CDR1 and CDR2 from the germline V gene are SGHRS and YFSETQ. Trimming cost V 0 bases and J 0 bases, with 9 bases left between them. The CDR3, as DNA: TGCGCCAGCAGCTTGGCGCTGGGCATGAACACTGAAGCTTTCTTT. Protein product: CASSLALGMNTEAFF.

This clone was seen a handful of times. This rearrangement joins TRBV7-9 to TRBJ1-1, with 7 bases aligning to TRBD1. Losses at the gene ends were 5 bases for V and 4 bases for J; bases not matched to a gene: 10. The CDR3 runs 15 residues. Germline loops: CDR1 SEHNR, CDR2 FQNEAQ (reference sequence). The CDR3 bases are TGTGCCAGCAGCCGCGATGGAGGGGGCGGCACTGAAGCTTTCTTT. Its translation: CASSRDGGGGTEAFF.

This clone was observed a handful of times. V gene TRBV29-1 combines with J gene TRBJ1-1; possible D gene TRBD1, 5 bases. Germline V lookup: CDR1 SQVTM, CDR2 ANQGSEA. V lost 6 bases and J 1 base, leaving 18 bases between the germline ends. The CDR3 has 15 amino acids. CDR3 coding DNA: TGCAGCGTAGGAAAAACGGGACGGGCGAACACTGAAGCTTTCTTT. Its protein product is CSVGKTGRANTEAFF.

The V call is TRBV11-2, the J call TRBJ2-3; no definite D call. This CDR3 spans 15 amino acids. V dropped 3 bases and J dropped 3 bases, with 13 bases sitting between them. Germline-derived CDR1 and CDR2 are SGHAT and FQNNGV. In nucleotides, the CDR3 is TGTGCCAGCAGCTTCTCTGTTAGCATAACAGATACGCAGTATTTT. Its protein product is CASSFSVSITDTQYF.

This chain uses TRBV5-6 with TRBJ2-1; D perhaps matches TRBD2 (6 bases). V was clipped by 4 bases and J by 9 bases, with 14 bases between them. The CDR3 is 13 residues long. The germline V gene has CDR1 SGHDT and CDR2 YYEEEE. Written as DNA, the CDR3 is TGTGCCAGCAGCCAACCCCACGGGGGTGAGCAGTTCTTC. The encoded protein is CASSQPHGGEQFF.

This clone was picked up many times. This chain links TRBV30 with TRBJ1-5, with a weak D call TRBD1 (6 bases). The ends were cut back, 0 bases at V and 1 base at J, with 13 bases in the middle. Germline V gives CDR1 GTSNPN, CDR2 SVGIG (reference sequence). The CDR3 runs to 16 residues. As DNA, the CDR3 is TGTGCCTGGAGTGTAAGAGGGGGACGGAGCAATCAGCCCCAGCATTTT. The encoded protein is CAWSVRGGRSNQPQHF. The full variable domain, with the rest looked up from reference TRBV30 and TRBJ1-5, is SQTIHQWPATLVQPVGSPLSLECTVEGTSNPNLYWYRQAAGRGLQLLFYSVGIGQISSEVPQNLSASRPQDRQFILSSKKLLLSDSGFYLCAWSVRGGRSNQPQHFGDGTRLSIL.

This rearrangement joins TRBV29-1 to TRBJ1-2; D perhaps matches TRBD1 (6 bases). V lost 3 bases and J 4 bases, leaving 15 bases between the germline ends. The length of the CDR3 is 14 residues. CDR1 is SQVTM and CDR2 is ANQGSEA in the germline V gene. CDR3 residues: CSVEPTGKGYGYTF. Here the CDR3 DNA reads TGCAGCGTTGAGCCAACAGGGAAAGGCTATGGCTACACCTTC.

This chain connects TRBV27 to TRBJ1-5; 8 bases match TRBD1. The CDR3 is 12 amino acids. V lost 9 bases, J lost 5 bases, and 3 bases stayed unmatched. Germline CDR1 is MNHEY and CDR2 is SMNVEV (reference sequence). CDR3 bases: TGTGCCAGTGGGACAGGCGATCAGCCCCAGCATTTT. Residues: CASGTGDQPQHF.

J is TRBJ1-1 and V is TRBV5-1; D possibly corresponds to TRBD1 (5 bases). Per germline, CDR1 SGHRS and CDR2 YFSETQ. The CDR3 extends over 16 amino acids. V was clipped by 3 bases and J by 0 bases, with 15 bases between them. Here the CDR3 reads CASSSLADSMNTEAFF. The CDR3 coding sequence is TGCGCCAGCAGCTCCCTGGCCGACAGCATGAACACTGAAGCTTTCTTT. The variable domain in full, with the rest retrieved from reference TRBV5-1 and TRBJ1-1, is KAGVTQTPRYLIKTRGQQVTLSCSPISGHRSVSWYQQTPGQGLQFLFEYFSETQRNKGNFPGRFSGRQFSNSRSEMNVSTLELGDSALYLCASSSLADSMNTEAFFGQGTRLTVV.

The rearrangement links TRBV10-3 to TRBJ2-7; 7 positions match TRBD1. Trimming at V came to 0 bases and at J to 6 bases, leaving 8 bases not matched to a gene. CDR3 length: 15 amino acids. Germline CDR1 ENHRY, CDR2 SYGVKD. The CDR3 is CAISESKQGWAEQYF. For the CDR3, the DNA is TGTGCCATCAGTGAGTCGAAACAGGGGTGGGCCGAGCAGTACTTC.

The CDR3 protein is CATKRDSYNEQFF. CDR3 coding DNA: TGTGCCACCAAGCGGGATTCCTACAATGAGCAGTTCTTC. The chain couples TRBV6-5 to TRBJ2-1, with 7 positions matching TRBD2. Trimming at V came to 10 bases and at J to 1 base, leaving 4 bases not matched to a gene. Germline V gene sequence: CDR1 MNHEY, CDR2 SVGAGI. This CDR3 is built from 13 residues.

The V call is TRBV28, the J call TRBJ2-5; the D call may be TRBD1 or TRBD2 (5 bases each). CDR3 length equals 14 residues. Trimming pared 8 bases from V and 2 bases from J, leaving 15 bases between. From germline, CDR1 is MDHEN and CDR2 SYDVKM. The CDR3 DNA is TGTGCCAGCCGACGTCCGGGACGGCAAGAGACCCAGTACTTC. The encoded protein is CASRRPGRQETQYF. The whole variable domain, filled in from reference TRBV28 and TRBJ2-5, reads DVKVTQSSRYLVKRTGEKVFLECVQDMDHENMFWYRQDPGLGLRLIYFSYDVKMKEKGDIPEGYSVSREKKERFSLILESASTNQTSMYLCASRRPGRQETQYFGPGTRLLVL.

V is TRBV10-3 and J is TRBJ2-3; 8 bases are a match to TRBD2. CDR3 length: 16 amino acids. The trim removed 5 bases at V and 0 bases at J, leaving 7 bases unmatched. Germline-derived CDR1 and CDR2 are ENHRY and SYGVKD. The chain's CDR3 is CAISPMTSVSTDTQYF. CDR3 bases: TGTGCCATCAGTCCAATGACTAGCGTGAGCACAGATACGCAGTATTTT.